This entry lists 5 T cell receptor beta chains sequenced from one sample in a study of vaccination effects on CD4 cells after COVID-19. What these receptors recognize is not known. Before sequencing, viral peptide pools were used by the ViraFEST assay to expand antigen-specific CD4+ T cells. Following a roughly 10-day culture, CD4+ T cells were purified. Two doses of either BNT162b2 or mRNA-1273 were given to each participant. Method: immunoSEQ multiplex PCR; TCRdb's copy keeps in-frame clones and lacks some. The sample shows 57,000 or so clones, 60% to 75% of them seen only once. Sequencing was performed on CD4+ T cells from PBMCs cultured with HCoV-229E spike peptides, taken after COVID-19 vaccination. These receptors were taken from a human donor who received a COVID-19 vaccine.

V is TRBV23-1 and J is TRBJ1-3, with no clear D. TRBV23-1 is an ORF, with its function uncertain. V was trimmed by 0 bases and J by 4 bases, leaving 28 bases between them. The CDR3 totals 21 residues. DNA of the CDR3: TGCGCCAGCAGTCAATCGTTCCCTCACACCACAGTCTCTACCACCGGAAACACCATATATTTT. Translating it yields CASSQSFPHTTVSTTGNTIYF.

V usage is TRBV27 and J usage is TRBJ1-2; tentative D call: TRBD1 (6 bases). The CDR3 is made up of 14 amino acids. Trimming left V 3 bases short and J 9 bases short, with 17 bases between. The V gene's germline CDR1 is MNHEY and CDR2 SMNVEV (reference sequence). The CDR3 sequence is CASSFLGQPGSYTF. The CDR3 bases are TGTGCCAGCAGTTTCCTTGGACAGCCGGGTAGCTACACCTTC.

This clone was counted only a few times. The chain carries TRBV30 and TRBJ2-7, with D unclear. Germline-derived CDR1 and CDR2 are GTSNPN and SVGIG (reference sequence). The CDR3 is 12 amino acids. Trimming stripped 7 bases from V and 7 bases from J, with 17 bases between. The CDR3: CAYRGAYNEQYV. The CDR3 nucleotides read TGTGCCTACAGAGGCGCCTATAATGAGCAGTACGTC.

The table lists this clone with a count of one. V and J are TRBV30 and TRBJ2-6, with D perhaps matching TRBD1 (5 bases). CDR3 size: 18 residues. The ends were cut back, 0 bases at V and 1 base at J, with 16 bases in the middle. Germline V gene data show CDR1 as GTSNPN and CDR2 as SVGIG (reference sequence). This CDR3 reads CAWSVYDSPFSGANVLTF. DNA for the CDR3: TGTGCCTGGAGTGTATACGACAGTCCTTTTTCTGGGGCCAACGTCCTGACTTTC. Supplemented by reference TRBV30 and TRBJ2-6, the full variable domain reads SQTIHQWPATLVQPVGSPLSLECTVEGTSNPNLYWYRQAAGRGLQLLFYSVGIGQISSEVPQNLSASRPQDRQFILSSKKLLLSDSGFYLCAWSVYDSPFSGANVLTFGAGSRLTVL.

The rearrangement links TRBV6-1 to TRBJ2-7; D is possibly TRBD1 or TRBD2 (5 bases each). This CDR3 is built from 17 residues. V was pared by 4 bases and J by 4 bases, with 23 bases between. CDR1 MNHNS and CDR2 SASEGT come from the germline V gene. The CDR3 DNA is TGTGCCAGCAGTGCGCCACGTAGGGACCCAGGCCCATACGAGCAGTACGTC. It codes for CASSAPRRDPGPYEQYV.